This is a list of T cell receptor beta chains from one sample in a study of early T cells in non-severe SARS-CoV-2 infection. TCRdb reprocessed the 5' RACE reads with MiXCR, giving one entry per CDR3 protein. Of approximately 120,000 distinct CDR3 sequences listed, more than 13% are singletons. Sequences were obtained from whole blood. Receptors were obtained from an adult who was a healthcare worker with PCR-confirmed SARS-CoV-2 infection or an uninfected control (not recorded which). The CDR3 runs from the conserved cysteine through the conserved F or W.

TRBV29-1,CSVEGLAGDEQYF
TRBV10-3,CAISERGTADKTQYF
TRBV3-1,CASSPRQGDTGELFF
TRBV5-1,CASSLAEGLNYGYTF
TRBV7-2,CASSFLETQYF
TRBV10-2,CASSEAAGLTTDTQYF
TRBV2,CASRNRDSNTGELFF
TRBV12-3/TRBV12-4,CASTDREHQPQHF
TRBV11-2,CASSPPGRSYEQYF
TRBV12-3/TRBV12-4,CASSLDGLGPNEQFF
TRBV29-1,CSVVDREWREQYF
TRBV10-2,CASRLQGEGSPLHF
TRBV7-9,CASSFFGGGAVGEQYF
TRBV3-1,CASSLNLIEQYF
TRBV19,CASSTGGDLTQYF
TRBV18,CASSPTGTVYSGANVLTF
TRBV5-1,CASSLTGENEKLFF
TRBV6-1,CASSVATGYFYEQYF
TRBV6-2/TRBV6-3,CASSYQTSGGAGYNEQFF
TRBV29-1,CSVEDPTDTQYF
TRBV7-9,CASSQQTGNTEAFF
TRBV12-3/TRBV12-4,CASSNTGREHKEKLFF
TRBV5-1,CASSSPTVNTEAFF
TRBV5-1,CASSRDSYNEQFF
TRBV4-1,CASSQAPGTNEKLFF
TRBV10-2,CASSDGSSSTDTQYF
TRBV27,CASSFNLGYGYTF
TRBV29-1,CSASQINTEAFF
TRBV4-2,CASSQERSSARNIQYF
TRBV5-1,CASSLGIQETQYF
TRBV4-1,CASSQDTGYGYTF
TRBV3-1,CASSQDLKRGGYTF
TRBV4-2,CASSQEGVTGPHSNQPQHF
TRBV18,CASSSGLATLYEQYF
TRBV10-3,CAITGDGGSLGNEQFF
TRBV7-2,CASSSQGVGELFF
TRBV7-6,CASSLGRTGTSGYEQYF
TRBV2,CASRPEAYSNQPQHF
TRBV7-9,CASSFSEPNSPLHF
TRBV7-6,CASSQLTQGNTEAFF
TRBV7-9,CASSPLDTSYEQYF
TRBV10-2,CASSEMQQETQYF
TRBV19,CASKWRASTDTQYF
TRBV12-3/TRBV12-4,CASSLGHQPNQPQHF
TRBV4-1,CASSQGGTARNQETQYF